This T cell receptor (beta chain) derives from a study of breast tumors, draining lymph nodes, adjacent tissues. One entry per CDR3 protein, called by TCRdb with MiXCR from the multiplex PCR reads. The sample shows approximately 120,000 distinct CDR3 sequences, around 20% of them seen only once. Study-level results: Tumors had less TCR diversity than lymph nodes, more than nontumor tissue. Tumor and nontumor repertoires were significantly more similar in luminal-like than in basal-like breast cancer. That most tumor T cells come from lymph nodes remained unproven.

As for this clonotype: Its antigen is as yet unknown. A much larger clone differs by one base, so this may be a read error. Here the CDR3 omits its conserved ending phenylalanine or tryptophan, so a read error is the likely source.

The lymph nodes were axillary draining lymph nodes from breast cancer patients. The CDR3 runs to 12 residues. Germline assignment: CDR1 SQVTM and CDR2 ANQGSEA. Sequencing input: axillary lymph node tissue. The TCR was taken from a female donor with breast cancer. Some clones in this sample may be carry-over from other donors' samples. The rearrangement uses TRBV29-1 and TRBJ2-7; D call uncertain. The CDR3 DNA reads TGCAGCGTCGAAGGAGCCTCCTACGAGCAGTACCTC. Its protein product is CSVEGASYEQYL.